A single sample gave rise to the 20 T cell receptor beta chains below, sequenced in a study of shared clonotypes between healthy human individuals. Method: immunoSEQ multiplex PCR; TCRdb's copy keeps in-frame clones and lacks some. The sample holds 180,000 or so clones, over 85% seen once. The specimen sequenced was naive CD4+ T cells sorted from blood. Described subset: CD45RA+ positively selected. All receptors derive from a woman aged 30 to 39 in good health.

This rearrangement joins TRBV28 to TRBJ1-1, with D possibly matching TRBD1 (5 bases). V lost 5 bases and J lost 2, with 15 bases in between. CDR3 size: 15 residues. The germline V gene has CDR1 MDHEN and CDR2 SYDVKM. Written as DNA, the CDR3 is TGTGCCAGCAGTGAAGGCCGGGGCCTAAACACTGAAGCTTTCTTT. Protein: CASSEGRGLNTEAFF.

The CDR3: CASSLAGPMYEQYF. The CDR3 nucleotides read TGCGCCAGCAGCTTGGCGGGACCGATGTACGAGCAGTACTTC. The chain links TRBV5-1 to TRBJ2-7; possibly TRBD1 or TRBD2 for D (5 bases each). This CDR3 is built from 14 residues. Trimming pared 0 bases from V and 4 bases from J, leaving 11 bases between. Germline assignment: CDR1 SGHRS and CDR2 YFSETQ.

J is TRBJ2-7 and V is TRBV11-2; perhaps TRBD1 as D (6 bases). Germline assignment: CDR1 SGHAT and CDR2 FQNNGV. V lost 5 bases and J lost 3, with 14 bases in between. There are 14 residues in the CDR3. The CDR3, as DNA: TGTGCCAGCAGCCGGGACAAAGCAGGCTACGAGCAGTACTTC. Its translation: CASSRDKAGYEQYF.

CDR3 sequence (DNA): TGTGCCAGCAGCTCCTCCTACGAGCAGTACTTC. It translates to CASSSSYEQYF. This chain uses TRBV13 with TRBJ2-7, with unresolved D. Germline values: CDR1 PRHDT, CDR2 FYEKMQ (reference sequence). V was cut by 4 bases and J by 0 bases, with 1 base left in between. This CDR3 contains 11 residues.

V usage is TRBV9 and J usage is TRBJ2-5; 7 positions agree with TRBD2. With 0 bases clipped from V and 4 bases from J, the junction kept 9 bases outside the gene matches. The CDR3 has 16 amino acids. Per the germline V gene, CDR1 is SGDLS and CDR2 is YYNGEE. CDR3 in DNA: TGTGCCAGCAGCGTAGGGTGGCGAACTAGCGCAGAGACCCAGTACTTC. Translating gives CASSVGWRTSAETQYF.

V gene TRBV11-2 combines with J gene TRBJ2-2; no definite D call. The CDR3 covers 15 residues. In germline, CDR1 is SGHAT, CDR2 FQNNGV. V was clipped by 3 bases and J by 0 bases, with 8 bases between them. The CDR3 here is CASSFVLSNTGELFF. The CDR3 DNA is TGTGCCAGCAGCTTCGTGCTATCGAACACCGGGGAGCTGTTTTTT.

In this sample, this clone turned up once. V gene TRBV2 combines with J gene TRBJ1-2; the D gene is possibly TRBD1 (6 bases). Germline-derived CDR1 and CDR2 are SNHLY and FYNNEI. V shed 4 bases and J shed 1 base, with 10 bases lying between them. This CDR3 has 14 residues. CDR3 in amino acids: CASSGTVVNYGYTF. In nucleotides, the CDR3 is TGTGCCAGCAGTGGGACAGTCGTTAACTATGGCTACACCTTC.

V is TRBV19 and J is TRBJ2-5; the D gene could be TRBD1 or TRBD2 (7 bases each). Germline values: CDR1 LNHDA, CDR2 SQIVND (reference sequence). The CDR3 length is 15 residues. CDR3 sequence: CAVSRGRGGRETQYF. Here the CDR3 DNA reads TGTGCAGTTAGTCGGGGCAGGGGGGGTCGAGAGACCCAGTACTTC.

The chain couples TRBV4-1 to TRBJ2-1; 8 nucleotides align to TRBD1. Per the germline V gene, CDR1 is MGHRA and CDR2 is YSYEKL. The CDR3 has 16 residues. Unmatched junction bases numbered 6, after V lost 1 base and J lost 4 bases. The CDR3 loop reads CASSQGRTGKYNEQFF. The CDR3 DNA reads as TGCGCCAGCAGCCAAGGGAGGACAGGGAAATACAATGAGCAGTTCTTC.

The chain carries TRBV10-3 and TRBJ1-5, with D tentatively TRBD1 (6 bases). CDR3 length: 15 residues. V was clipped by 2 bases and J by 1 base, with 9 bases between them. From germline, CDR1 is ENHRY and CDR2 SYGVKD. The CDR3 spells CAISEGTLSNQPQHF. As DNA, the CDR3 is TGTGCCATCAGTGAGGGGACACTAAGCAATCAGCCCCAGCATTTT.

The chain joins TRBV7-9 to TRBJ1-1, with D possibly matching TRBD1 (6 bases). V gave up 5 bases and J gave up 7 bases, with 17 bases separating them. The CDR3 contains 14 residues. Germline CDR1 and CDR2: SEHNR and FQNEAQ (reference sequence). The CDR3 loop reads CASSHRQVNFEAFF. CDR3 sequence (DNA): TGTGCCAGCAGCCATCGACAGGTAAATTTTGAAGCTTTCTTT.

V usage is TRBV7-8 and J usage is TRBJ2-7; 7 nucleotides line up with TRBD1. The CDR3 contains 21 residues. In germline, CDR1 is SGHVS, CDR2 FQNEAQ. With V trimmed by 3 bases and J by 2 bases, 25 bases remained unmatched. DNA for the CDR3: TGTGCCAGCAGCTTCGAACGACGGGGACAGCTGCAAGACCTAGGAGCCTACGAGCAGTACTTC. This encodes CASSFERRGQLQDLGAYEQYF. Combining the CDR3 with reference TRBV7-8 and TRBJ2-7 gives the whole variable domain GAGVSQSPRYKVAKRGQDVALRCDPISGHVSLFWYQQALGQGPEFLTYFQNEAQLDKSGLPSDRFFAERPEGSVSTLKIQRTQQEDSAVYLCASSFERRGQLQDLGAYEQYFGPGTRLTVT.

This clone was seen a few times. The chain joins TRBV7-3 to TRBJ2-7; no firm D call. CDR1 and CDR2 (germline): SGHTA, FQGTGA. The CDR3 extends over 13 amino acids. V was trimmed by 4 bases and J by 6 bases, leaving 13 bases between them. This chain's CDR3 is CASSSRLGVEQYF. The CDR3 coding sequence is TGTGCCAGCAGCTCCCGGTTAGGCGTCGAGCAGTACTTC.

This chain joins TRBV28 and TRBJ2-2; TRBD1 matches 7 bases. Germline values: CDR1 MDHEN, CDR2 SYDVKM. V trimming: 3 bases; J trimming: 2 bases; junction bases outside the gene matches: 3. CDR3 length: 15 residues. CDR3 nucleotides: TGTGCCAGCAGTTTGGGGACAGTTAACACCGGGGAGCTGTTTTTT. Translating it yields CASSLGTVNTGELFF.

The rearrangement joins TRBV4-2 to TRBJ2-7; 7 bases map to TRBD2. The V segment lost 1 base and the J segment 1 base; nucleotides outside the gene matches: 4. This CDR3 has 15 amino acids. Germline-derived CDR1 and CDR2 are LGHNA and YNFKEQ. The CDR3 DNA reads as TGTGCCAGCAGCCAAGGTCTAGCGGCTTCCTACGAGCAGTACTTC. Amino acids: CASSQGLAASYEQYF.

The V call is TRBV7-6, the J call TRBJ2-2; 7 nucleotides align to TRBD2. Looked up from germline, CDR1 is SGHVS and CDR2 is FNYEAQ. Trimming cost V 10 bases and J 1 base; bases outside gene matches: 9. CDR3 length equals 15 residues. CDR3 amino acids: CATGGGRLNTGELFF. The CDR3 DNA reads TGTGCCACTGGGGGGGGACGCTTGAACACCGGGGAGCTGTTTTTT.

The chain combines TRBV28 with TRBJ1-3, with 10 bases identical to TRBD1. Germline loops: CDR1 MDHEN, CDR2 SYDVKM. The V gene end was trimmed by 7 bases and the J gene end by 3 bases; junction bases not matched to a gene: 6. CDR3 length: 15 amino acids. CDR3 sequence: CASKIDRGHGNTIYF. In nucleotides, the CDR3 is TGTGCCAGCAAAATCGACAGGGGGCATGGAAACACCATATATTTT.

The rearrangement uses TRBV11-3 and TRBJ1-1; TRBD1 might be the D (5 bases). Looked up from germline, CDR1 is SGHNT and CDR2 is YENEEA. The CDR3 extends over 14 amino acids. Deletions cut 2 bases from V and 5 bases from J, with 12 bases between. In DNA, the CDR3 is TGTGCCAGCAGCTTACAGGGATCGAAAACTGAAGCTTTCTTT. It translates to CASSLQGSKTEAFF.

The chain couples TRBV9 to TRBJ2-7, with 7 nucleotides matching TRBD2. Trimming at V came to 0 bases and at J to 3 bases, leaving 3 bases not matched to a gene. Germline-derived CDR1 and CDR2 are SGDLS and YYNGEE. The CDR3 is 14 amino acids. CDR3 amino acids: CASSVVGGSYEQYF. The DNA for the CDR3 is TGTGCCAGCAGCGTAGTTGGCGGGAGCTACGAGCAGTACTTC.

The chain links TRBV19 to TRBJ2-6, with D possibly matching TRBD1 (6 bases). This CDR3 is built from 15 residues. V shed 5 bases and J shed 2 bases, with 10 bases lying between them. CDR1 LNHDA and CDR2 SQIVND come from the germline V gene (reference sequence). CDR3 nucleotides: TGTGCCAGTAGTGTACAGGGCGCTGGGGCCAACGTCCTGACTTTC. Amino acid sequence: CASSVQGAGANVLTF.